Shown below are 16 T cell receptor beta chains from a single sample sequenced in a study of T cells in localized non-small cell lung cancer. Data came from immunoSEQ multiplex PCR; TCRdb stores just in-frame clones and leaves some out. The sample holds about 33,000 clones, around 80% seen once. This specimen consisted of peripheral blood, obtained before any cancer treatment. These receptors originate from a male donor older than 55 with stage III squamous cell lung carcinoma.

The chain has TRBV27 and TRBJ2-1, with a weak D call TRBD2 (6 bases). The CDR3 has 15 residues. Deletions cut 2 bases from V and 5 bases from J, with 13 bases between. The germline V gene has CDR1 MNHEY and CDR2 SMNVEV (reference sequence). This CDR3 is CASSLAGYADNEQFF. In nucleotides, the CDR3 is TGTGCCAGCAGTTTAGCGGGATATGCGGACAATGAGCAGTTCTTC.

The table lists this clone with a few counts. The chain joins TRBV2 to TRBJ2-1, with 7 bases that match TRBD2. This CDR3 has 16 residues. After removal of 1 base from V and 9 bases from J, the junction contained 12 bases not matched to a gene. CDR1 is SNHLY, CDR2 FYNNEI, per germline. The chain's CDR3 is CASSEVGGRGPIEQFF. In DNA form, the CDR3 reads TGTGCCAGCAGTGAAGTTGGCGGGAGAGGCCCGATTGAGCAGTTCTTC.

The chain recombines TRBV28 with TRBJ1-2; possibly TRBD1 for D (6 bases). The CDR3 has 11 residues. Trimming removed 6 bases at V and 14 bases at J, with 16 bases between. Germline CDR1 is MDHEN and CDR2 is SYDVKM. This CDR3 reads CASSTTRGQTF. The CDR3 region has the DNA TGTGCCAGCAGCACGACCAGGGGCCAGACCTTC.

This clone was observed a handful of times. The rearrangement joins TRBV7-2 to TRBJ2-2; a weak D match, TRBD2 (5 bases). This CDR3 region has 14 residues. V was cut by 5 bases and J by 6 bases, with 13 bases left in between. CDR1 SGHTA and CDR2 FQGNSA come from the germline V gene. The CDR3 here is CASSDGLGAGELFF. CDR3 nucleotides: TGTGCCAGCAGCGACGGGTTGGGAGCCGGGGAGCTGTTTTTT.

This sequence joins TRBV6-6 and TRBJ1-1, with TRBD1 as a possible D gene (6 bases). Germline CDR1 reads MNHNY; CDR2 reads SVGAGI (reference sequence). Trimming left V 0 bases short and J 2 bases short, with 10 bases between. The CDR3 has 15 amino acids. This chain's CDR3 is CASSYSSRGNTEAFF. CDR3 DNA sequence: TGTGCCAGCAGTTACTCGAGCAGGGGAAACACTGAAGCTTTCTTT.

This clone was observed a single time. The V and J genes are TRBV14 and TRBJ2-3; no definite D call. The CDR3 loop spans 14 amino acids. V was shortened by 4 bases and J by 4 bases, with 12 bases between the two germline ends. The V gene's germline CDR1 is SGHDN and CDR2 FVKESK. The CDR3 DNA sequence: TGTGCCAGCAGCCCAAGATCTGGCGCAGATACGCAGTATTTT. This gives the protein CASSPRSGADTQYF.

This clone came up once. The chain uses TRBV5-4 and TRBJ1-6; 8 nucleotides align to TRBD1. CDR3 size: 15 residues. Germline V lookup: CDR1 SGHNT, CDR2 YYREEE (reference sequence). V was pared by 0 bases and J by 8 bases, with 4 bases of the junction left unmatched. CDR3 DNA: TGTGCCAGCAGCTTGGTCGGACAGGGATATTCACCCCTCCACTTT. This sequence encodes CASSLVGQGYSPLHF.

The chain is built from TRBV21-1 and TRBJ1-5; TRBD1 is the table's D call and was not checked against the DNA. TRBV21-1 is listed as a pseudogene. This CDR3 contains 16 residues. The CDR3 DNA is TGTGCCAGCAGCAAACAGAGACAGGGAAGCAATCAGCCCCAGCATTTT. Its translation is CASSKQRQGSNQPQHF.

This sequence joins TRBV19 and TRBJ1-4; TRBD1 agrees at 8 bases. Germline V gene data show CDR1 as LNHDA and CDR2 as SQIVND (reference sequence). Losses at the gene ends were 6 bases for V and 5 bases for J; bases not matched to a gene: 8. The CDR3 runs to 15 residues. The CDR3 nucleotides are TGTGCCAGTAGACCCCGGACAGGGAAGAATGAAAAACTGTTTTTT. Translating gives CASRPRTGKNEKLFF.

The V call is TRBV28, the J call TRBJ2-7, with TRBD1 matching 8 bases. Per the germline V gene, CDR1 is MDHEN and CDR2 is SYDVKM. The CDR3 is made up of 12 amino acids. After removal of 7 bases from V and 5 bases from J, the junction contained 4 bases not matched to a gene. The CDR3: CASTTDRDEQYF. CDR3 nucleotides: TGTGCCAGCACTACGGACAGGGACGAGCAGTACTTC.

The chain carries TRBV27 and TRBJ1-6; D remains ambiguous. The CDR3 spans 16 residues. Trimming took off 2 bases at V and 4 bases at J, with 12 bases between the two ends. Germline V CDR1 and CDR2: MNHEY, SMNVEV (reference sequence). The CDR3 loop is CASSLVHRIYNSPLHF. CDR3 DNA: TGTGCCAGCAGTTTAGTCCATCGGATTTATAATTCACCCCTCCACTTT.

This sequence joins TRBV5-1 and TRBJ1-1; TRBD1 aligns across 8 bases. The trim removed 4 bases at V and 4 bases at J, leaving 9 bases unmatched. The CDR3 is 15 residues long. Per the germline V gene, CDR1 is SGHRS and CDR2 is YFSETQ. In nucleotides, the CDR3 is TGCGCCAGCAGCCGGGACAGGTACGATGCCACTGAAGCTTTCTTT. Amino acid sequence: CASSRDRYDATEAFF.

This sequence joins TRBV4-3 and TRBJ2-4; a weak D match, TRBD1 (6 bases). Between the trimmed V and J ends, which lost 2 bases and 6 bases, there was a span of 14 bases. CDR1 is LGHNA, CDR2 YSLEER, per germline. This CDR3 is 15 amino acids long. CDR3 nucleotide sequence: TGCGCCAGCAGCCAACGGCAGGGGTTTGGAAACATTCAGTACTTC. Translated, it gives CASSQRQGFGNIQYF.

The rearrangement uses TRBV28 and TRBJ2-5; no reliable D call. CDR1 and CDR2 (germline): MDHEN, SYDVKM. Trimming removed 5 bases at V and 2 bases at J, with 18 bases between. The CDR3 consists of 16 residues. CDR3 coding DNA: TGTGCCAGCAGTATACCTGAAGTGGTTAGACAAGAGACCCAGTACTTC. Its translation is CASSIPEVVRQETQYF.

This CDR3 is CASSNSGANVLTF. CDR3 DNA: TGTGCCAGCTCAAACTCTGGGGCCAACGTCCTGACTTTC. The genes are TRBV18 and TRBJ2-6; D uncertain. The germline V and J ends were trimmed by 5 bases and 0 bases, with 2 bases remaining between them. Germline assignment: CDR1 KGHSH and CDR2 LQKENI. The CDR3 totals 13 residues.

This chain connects TRBV10-3 to TRBJ2-7; D is unclear. CDR1 is ENHRY and CDR2 is SYGVKD in the germline V gene. The ends were cut back, 0 bases at V and 5 bases at J, with 8 bases in the middle. The CDR3 extends over 13 amino acids. CDR3 sequence: CAISESGGDEQYF. The CDR3 DNA reads TGTGCCATCAGTGAGTCAGGCGGTGACGAGCAGTACTTC.